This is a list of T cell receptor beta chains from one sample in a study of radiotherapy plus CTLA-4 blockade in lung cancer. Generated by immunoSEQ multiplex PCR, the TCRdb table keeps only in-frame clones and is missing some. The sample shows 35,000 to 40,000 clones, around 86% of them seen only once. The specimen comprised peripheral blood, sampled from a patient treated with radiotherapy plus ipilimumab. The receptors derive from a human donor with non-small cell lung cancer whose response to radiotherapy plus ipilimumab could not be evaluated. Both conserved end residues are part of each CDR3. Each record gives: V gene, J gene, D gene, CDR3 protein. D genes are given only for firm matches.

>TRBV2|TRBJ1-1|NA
CASGGDANTEAFF
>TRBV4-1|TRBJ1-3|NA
CASSQGTAGRGNTIYF
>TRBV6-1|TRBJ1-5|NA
CASSETSNQPQHF
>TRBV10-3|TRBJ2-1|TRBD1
CAISEGTGGTYNEQFF
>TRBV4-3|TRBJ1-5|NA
CASSPRRGVSNQPQHF
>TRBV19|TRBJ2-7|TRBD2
CATSGGVEPYEQYF
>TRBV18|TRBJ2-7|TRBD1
CASSPGETGPYEQYF
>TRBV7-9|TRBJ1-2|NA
CASSSPGIGGYTF
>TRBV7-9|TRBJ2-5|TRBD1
CASSHRDRGQETQYF
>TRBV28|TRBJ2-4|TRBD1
CASSGTGIAKNIQYF
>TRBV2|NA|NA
CASRGDTYEQYF
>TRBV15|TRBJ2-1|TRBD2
CATSYRLAGGIEQFF
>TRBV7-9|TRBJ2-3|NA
CASSSWTGREYF